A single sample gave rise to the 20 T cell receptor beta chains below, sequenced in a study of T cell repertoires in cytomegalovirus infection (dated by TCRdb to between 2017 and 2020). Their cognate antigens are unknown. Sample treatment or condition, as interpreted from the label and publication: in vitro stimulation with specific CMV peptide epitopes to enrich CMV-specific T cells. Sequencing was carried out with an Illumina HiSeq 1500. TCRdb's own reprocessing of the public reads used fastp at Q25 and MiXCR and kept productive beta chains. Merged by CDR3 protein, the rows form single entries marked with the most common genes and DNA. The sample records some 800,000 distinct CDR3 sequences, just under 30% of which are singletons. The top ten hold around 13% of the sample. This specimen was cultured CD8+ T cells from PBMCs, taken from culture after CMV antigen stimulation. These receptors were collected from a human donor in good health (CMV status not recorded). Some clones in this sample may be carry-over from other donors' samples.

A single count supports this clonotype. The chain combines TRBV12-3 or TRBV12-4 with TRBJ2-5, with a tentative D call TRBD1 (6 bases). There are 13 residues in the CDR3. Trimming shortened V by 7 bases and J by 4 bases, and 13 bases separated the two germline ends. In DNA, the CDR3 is TGTGCCAGCACTCAGGGGAACGGAGAGACCCAGTACTTC. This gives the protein CASTQGNGETQYF.

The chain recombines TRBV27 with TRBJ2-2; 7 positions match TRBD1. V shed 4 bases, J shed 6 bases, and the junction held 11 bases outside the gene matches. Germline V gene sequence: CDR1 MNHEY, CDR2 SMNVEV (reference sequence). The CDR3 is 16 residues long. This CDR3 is CASSSTTGRGAGELFF. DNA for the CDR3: TGTGCCAGCAGTTCGACGACAGGGCGAGGAGCCGGGGAGCTGTTTTTT.

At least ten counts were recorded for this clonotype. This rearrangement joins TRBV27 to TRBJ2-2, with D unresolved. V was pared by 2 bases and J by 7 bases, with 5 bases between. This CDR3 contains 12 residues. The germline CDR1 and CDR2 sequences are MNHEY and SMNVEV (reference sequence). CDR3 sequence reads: CASSLGVGELFF. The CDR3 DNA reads TGTGCCAGCAGTTTAGGAGTCGGGGAGCTGTTTTTT.

CDR3 sequence: CASSDETEPWETQYF. The DNA of the CDR3 is TGTGCCAGCAGTGATGAAACCGAGCCTTGGGAGACCCAGTACTTC. The chain recombines TRBV25-1 with TRBJ2-5; the D is unclear. CDR1 and CDR2 from the germline V gene are MGHDK and SYGVNS. The CDR3 extends over 15 amino acids. V lost 3 bases to trimming and J lost 5 bases, with 16 bases between them.

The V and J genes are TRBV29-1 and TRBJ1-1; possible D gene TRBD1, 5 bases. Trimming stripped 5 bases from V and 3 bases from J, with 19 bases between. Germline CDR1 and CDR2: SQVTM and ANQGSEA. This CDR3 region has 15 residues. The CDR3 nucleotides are TGCAGCGTTTGGGGCTCGGGCAGGCTGCACACTGAAGCTTTCTTT. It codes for CSVWGSGRLHTEAFF.

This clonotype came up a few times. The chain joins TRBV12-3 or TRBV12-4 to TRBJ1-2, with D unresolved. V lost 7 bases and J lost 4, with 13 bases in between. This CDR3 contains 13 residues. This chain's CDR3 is CASTTSLVYGYTF. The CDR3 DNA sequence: TGTGCCAGCACCACCTCCCTTGTCTATGGCTACACCTTC.

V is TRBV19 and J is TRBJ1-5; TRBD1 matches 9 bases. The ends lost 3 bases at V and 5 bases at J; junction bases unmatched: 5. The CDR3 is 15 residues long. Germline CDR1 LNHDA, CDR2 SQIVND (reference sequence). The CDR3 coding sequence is TGTGCCAGTAGTATGGGAGGGACAGGGCATCAGCCCCAGCATTTT. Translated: CASSMGGTGHQPQHF.

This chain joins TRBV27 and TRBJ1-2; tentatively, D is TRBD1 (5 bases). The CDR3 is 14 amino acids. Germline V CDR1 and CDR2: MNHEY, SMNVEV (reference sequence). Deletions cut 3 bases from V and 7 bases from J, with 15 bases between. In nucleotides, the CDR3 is TGTGCCAGCAGTTTTAAGGGGTTCGGTCCTGGCTACACCTTC. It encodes CASSFKGFGPGYTF.

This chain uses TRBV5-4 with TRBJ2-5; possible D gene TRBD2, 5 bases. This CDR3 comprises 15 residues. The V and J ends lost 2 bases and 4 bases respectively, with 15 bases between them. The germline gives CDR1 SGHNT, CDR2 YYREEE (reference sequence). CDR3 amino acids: CASSFKEVAGETQYF. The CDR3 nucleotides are TGTGCCAGCAGCTTTAAGGAGGTAGCTGGAGAGACCCAGTACTTC.

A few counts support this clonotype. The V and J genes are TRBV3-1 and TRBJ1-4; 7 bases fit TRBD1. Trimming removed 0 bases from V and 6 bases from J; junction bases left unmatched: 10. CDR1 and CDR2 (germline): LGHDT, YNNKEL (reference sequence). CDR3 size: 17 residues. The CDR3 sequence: CASSQEAHRGSDEKLFF. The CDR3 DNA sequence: TGTGCCAGCAGCCAAGAAGCTCACAGGGGAAGCGATGAAAAACTGTTTTTT.

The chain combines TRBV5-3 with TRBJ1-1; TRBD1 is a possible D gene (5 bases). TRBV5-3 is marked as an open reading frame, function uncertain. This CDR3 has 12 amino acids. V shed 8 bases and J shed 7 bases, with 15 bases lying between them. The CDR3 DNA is TGTGCCAGCAGCCGGGGCGCGGGTGAAGCTTTCTTT. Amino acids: CASSRGAGEAFF.

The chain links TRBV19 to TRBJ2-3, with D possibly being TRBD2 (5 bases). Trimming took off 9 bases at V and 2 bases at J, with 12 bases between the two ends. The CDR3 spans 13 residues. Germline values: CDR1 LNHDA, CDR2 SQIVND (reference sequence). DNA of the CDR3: TGTGCCAGCAAGCTCGGGGACACAGATACGCAGTATTTT. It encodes CASKLGDTDTQYF.

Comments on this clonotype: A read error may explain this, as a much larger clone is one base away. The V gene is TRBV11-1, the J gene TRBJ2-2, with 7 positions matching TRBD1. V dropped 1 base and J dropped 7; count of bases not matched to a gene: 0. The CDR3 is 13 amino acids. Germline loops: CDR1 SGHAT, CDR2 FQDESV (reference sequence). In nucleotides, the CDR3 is TGTGCCAGCAGCTTAGGACAGGGCGGGGAGCTGTTTTTT. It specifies CASSLGQGGELFF.

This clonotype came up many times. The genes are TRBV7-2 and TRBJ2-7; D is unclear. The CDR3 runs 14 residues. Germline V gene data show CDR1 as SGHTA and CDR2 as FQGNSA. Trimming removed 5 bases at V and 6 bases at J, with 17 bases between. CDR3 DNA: TGTGCCAGCAGCCAATTTTCCTCCTCCCCCGAGCAGTACGTC. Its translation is CASSQFSSSPEQYV.

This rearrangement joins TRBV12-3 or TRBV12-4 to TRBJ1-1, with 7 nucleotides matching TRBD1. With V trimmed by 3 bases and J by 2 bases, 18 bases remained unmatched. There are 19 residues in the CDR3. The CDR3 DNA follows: TGTGCCAGCAGTTTTACCGCCGGGGACAGTGGGAAGGTAAACACTGAAGCTTTCTTT. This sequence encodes CASSFTAGDSGKVNTEAFF.

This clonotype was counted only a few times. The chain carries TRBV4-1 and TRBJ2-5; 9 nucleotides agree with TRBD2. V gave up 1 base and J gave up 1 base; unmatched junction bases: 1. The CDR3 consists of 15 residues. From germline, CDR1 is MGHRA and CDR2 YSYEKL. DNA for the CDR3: TGCGCCAGCAGCCAAGTAGCGGGGGTCCAAGAGACCCAGTACTTC. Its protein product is CASSQVAGVQETQYF.

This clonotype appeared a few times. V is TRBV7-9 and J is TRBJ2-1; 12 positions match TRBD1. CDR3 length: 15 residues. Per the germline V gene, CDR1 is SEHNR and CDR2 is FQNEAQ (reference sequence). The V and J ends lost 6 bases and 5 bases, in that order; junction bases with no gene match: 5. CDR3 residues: CASSRDRGHHNEQFF. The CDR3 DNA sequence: TGTGCCAGCAGTAGGGACAGGGGGCACCACAATGAGCAGTTCTTC.

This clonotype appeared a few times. This CDR3 reads CASSQEGTNPKNIQYF. The DNA for the CDR3 is TGCGCCAGCAGCCAAGAGGGGACGAACCCCAAAAACATTCAGTACTTC. This chain connects TRBV4-1 to TRBJ2-4, with D perhaps matching TRBD1 or TRBD2 (5 bases each). V lost 0 bases to trimming and J lost 2 bases, with 11 bases between them. The CDR3 spans 16 residues. Germline CDR1 and CDR2: MGHRA and YSYEKL.

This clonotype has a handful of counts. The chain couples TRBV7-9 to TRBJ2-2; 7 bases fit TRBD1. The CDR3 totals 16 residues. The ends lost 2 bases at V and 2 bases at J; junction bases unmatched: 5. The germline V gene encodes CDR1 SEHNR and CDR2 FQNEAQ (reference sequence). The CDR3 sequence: CASSLLGGDNTGELFF. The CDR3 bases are TGTGCCAGCAGCTTACTAGGGGGCGATAACACCGGGGAGCTGTTTTTT.

The CDR3 sequence is CASSILAGGLLSTQYF. The CDR3 bases are TGTGCCAGCAGCATACTAGCGGGGGGTCTCCTGAGTACGCAGTATTTT. The chain joins TRBV27 to TRBJ2-3; 12 bases are a match to TRBD2. The germline V gene has CDR1 MNHEY and CDR2 SMNVEV (reference sequence). The J segment lost 8 bases and the V segment lost 6 bases, leaving 12 bases of the junction unmatched. The CDR3 runs to 16 residues.